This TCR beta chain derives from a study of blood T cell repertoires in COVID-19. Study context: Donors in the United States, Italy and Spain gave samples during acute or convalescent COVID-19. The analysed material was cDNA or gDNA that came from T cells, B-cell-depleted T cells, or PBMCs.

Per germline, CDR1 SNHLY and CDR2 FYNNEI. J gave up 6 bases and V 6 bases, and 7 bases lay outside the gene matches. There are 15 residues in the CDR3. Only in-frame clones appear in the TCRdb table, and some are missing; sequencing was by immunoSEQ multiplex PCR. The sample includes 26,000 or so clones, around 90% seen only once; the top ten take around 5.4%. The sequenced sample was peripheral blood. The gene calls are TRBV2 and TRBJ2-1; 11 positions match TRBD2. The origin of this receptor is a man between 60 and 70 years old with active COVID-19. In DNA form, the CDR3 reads TGTGCCAGCAGGTATAGCGGGGGGGCGTCCAATGAGCAGTTCTTC. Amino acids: CASRYSGGASNEQFF.